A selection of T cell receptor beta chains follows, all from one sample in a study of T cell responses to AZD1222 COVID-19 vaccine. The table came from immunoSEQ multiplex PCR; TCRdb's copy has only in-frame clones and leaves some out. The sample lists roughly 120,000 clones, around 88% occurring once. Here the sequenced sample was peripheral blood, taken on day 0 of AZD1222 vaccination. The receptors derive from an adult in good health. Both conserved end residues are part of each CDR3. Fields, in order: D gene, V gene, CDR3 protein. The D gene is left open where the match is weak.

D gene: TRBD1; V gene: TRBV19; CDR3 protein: CASSTLQGEPLHF
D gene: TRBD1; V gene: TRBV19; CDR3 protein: CASSGQGYTEAFF
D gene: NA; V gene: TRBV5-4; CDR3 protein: CASREGGSNQPQHF
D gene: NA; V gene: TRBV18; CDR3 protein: CASSPGAATNEKLFF
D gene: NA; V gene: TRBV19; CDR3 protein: CASSMGFNQPQHF
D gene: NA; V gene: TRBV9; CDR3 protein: CASSPSDSSGNTIYF
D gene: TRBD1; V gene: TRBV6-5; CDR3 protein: CASSKGQGMNTEAFF
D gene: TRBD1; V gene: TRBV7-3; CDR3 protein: CASSRTGGEQYF
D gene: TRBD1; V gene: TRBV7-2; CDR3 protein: CASSPYPAPGGDYGYTF
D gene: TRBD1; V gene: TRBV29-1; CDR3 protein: CSVFGTGTQGYGYTF
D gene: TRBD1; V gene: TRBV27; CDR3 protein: CASSLDRAPYNEQFF
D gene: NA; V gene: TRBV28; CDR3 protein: CASSPTDSSQETQYF
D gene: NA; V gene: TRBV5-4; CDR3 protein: CASSLGGPLSSYNEQFF
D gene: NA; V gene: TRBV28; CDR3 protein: CASTLGANEVYEQYF
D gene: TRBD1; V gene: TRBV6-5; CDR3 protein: CAVLGQGGGYTF
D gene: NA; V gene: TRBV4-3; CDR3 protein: CASSQINSGSGANVLTF
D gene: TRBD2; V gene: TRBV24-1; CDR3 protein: CATSDGDLAGSYNEQFF
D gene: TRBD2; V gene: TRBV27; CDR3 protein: CASSYTGGDYEQYF
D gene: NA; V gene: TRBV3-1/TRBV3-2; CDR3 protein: CASSQVTYTQYF
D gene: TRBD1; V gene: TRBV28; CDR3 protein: CASRVGTARGYTF
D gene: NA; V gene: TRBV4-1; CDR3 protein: CASSQEGLTLRANYGYTF
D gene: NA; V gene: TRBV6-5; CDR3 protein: CASRTRGESGGAFF
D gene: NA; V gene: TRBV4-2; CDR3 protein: CASSQSPVRSVTDTQYF
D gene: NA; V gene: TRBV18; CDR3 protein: CASSTEYSGANVLTF
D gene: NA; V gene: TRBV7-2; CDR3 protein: CASSSAPGWSGELFF
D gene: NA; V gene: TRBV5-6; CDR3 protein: CASSSLGTPYNYGYTF
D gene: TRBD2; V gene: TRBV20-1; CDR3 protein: CSASDKGTSGTYEQYF
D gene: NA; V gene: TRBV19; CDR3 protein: CASSIAQYNEQFF
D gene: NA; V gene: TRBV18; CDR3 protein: CASSPSRGNTEAFF
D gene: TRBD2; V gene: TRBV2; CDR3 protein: CASSSSGGAKTQYF
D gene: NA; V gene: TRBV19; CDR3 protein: CASSRASDTQYF
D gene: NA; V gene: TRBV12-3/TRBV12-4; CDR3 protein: CASSSTGRETQYF
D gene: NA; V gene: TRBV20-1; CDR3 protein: CSASWQGGYEQYF
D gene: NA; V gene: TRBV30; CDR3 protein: CAWAGAAPRTQYF
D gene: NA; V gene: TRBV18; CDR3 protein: CASSTQETQYF
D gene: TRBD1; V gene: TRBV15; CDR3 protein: CATRGTGGGVEAFF
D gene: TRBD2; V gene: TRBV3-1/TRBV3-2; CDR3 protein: CASSRGGPPRISYEQYF
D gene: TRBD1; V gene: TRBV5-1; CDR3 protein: CASSPDRATQETQYF
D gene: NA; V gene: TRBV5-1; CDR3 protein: CASSLVVLPYEQYF
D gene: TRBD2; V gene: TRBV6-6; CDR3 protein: CASSPTRLAGGPHEQYF
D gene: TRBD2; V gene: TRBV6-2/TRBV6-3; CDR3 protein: CASSYSTSGSWDEQFF